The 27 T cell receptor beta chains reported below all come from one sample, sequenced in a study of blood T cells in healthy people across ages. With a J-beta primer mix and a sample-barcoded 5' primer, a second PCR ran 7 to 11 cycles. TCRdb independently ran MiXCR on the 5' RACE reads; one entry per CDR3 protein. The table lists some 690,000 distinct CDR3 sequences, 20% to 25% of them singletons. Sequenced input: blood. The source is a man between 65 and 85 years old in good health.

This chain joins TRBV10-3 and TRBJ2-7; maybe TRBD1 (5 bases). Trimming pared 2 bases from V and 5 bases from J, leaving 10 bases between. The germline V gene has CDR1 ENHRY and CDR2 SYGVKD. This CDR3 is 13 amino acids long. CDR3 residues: CAISETDKNEQYV. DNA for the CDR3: TGTGCCATCAGTGAGACGGACAAGAACGAGCAGTACGTC.

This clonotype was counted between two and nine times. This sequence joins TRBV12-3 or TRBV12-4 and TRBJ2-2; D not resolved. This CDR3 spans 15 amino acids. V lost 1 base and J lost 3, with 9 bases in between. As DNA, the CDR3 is TGTGCCAGCAGTTTAGGTCCTTCGTACACCGGGGAGCTGTTTTTT. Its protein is CASSLGPSYTGELFF.

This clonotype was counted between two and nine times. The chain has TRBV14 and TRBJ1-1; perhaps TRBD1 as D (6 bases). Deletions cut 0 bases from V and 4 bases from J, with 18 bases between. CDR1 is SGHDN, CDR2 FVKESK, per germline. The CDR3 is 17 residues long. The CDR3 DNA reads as TGTGCCAGCAGCCAAGATTCGTATTGGCAGGGGACCACTGAAGCTTTCTTT. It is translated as CASSQDSYWQGTTEAFF. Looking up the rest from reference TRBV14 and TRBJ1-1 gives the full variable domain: EAGVTQFPSHSVIEKGQTVTLRCDPISGHDNLYWYRRVMGKEIKFLLHFVKESKQDESGMPNNRFLAERTGGTYSTLKVQPAELEDSGVYFCASSQDSYWQGTTEAFFGQGTRLTVV.

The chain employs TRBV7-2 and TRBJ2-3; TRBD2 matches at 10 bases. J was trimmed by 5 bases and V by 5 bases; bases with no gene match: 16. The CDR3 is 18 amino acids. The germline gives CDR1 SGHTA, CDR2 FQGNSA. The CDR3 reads CASSGGASGRAERDTQYF. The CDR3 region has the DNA TGTGCCAGCAGCGGGGGGGCTAGCGGGAGAGCTGAGAGAGATACGCAGTATTTT.

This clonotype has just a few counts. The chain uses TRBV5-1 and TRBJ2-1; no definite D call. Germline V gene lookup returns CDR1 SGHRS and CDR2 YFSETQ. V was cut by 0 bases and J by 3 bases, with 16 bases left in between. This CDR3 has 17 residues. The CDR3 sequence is CASSLAVAQTDYNEQFF. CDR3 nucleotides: TGCGCCAGCAGCTTGGCCGTCGCACAAACCGACTACAATGAGCAGTTCTTC.

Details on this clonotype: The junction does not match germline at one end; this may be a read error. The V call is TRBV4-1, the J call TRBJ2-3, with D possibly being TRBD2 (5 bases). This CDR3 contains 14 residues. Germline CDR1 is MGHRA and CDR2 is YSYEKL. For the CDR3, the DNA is TGTGCCAGCAGCCAAGTGGAGGTGGCAGATACGCAGTATTTT. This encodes CASSQVEVADTQYF.

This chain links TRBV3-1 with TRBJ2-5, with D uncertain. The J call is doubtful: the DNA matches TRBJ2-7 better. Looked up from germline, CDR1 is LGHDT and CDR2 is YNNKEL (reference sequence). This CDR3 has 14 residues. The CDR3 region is CASSPQTWSYEQYF. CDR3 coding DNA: TGTGCCAGCAGCCCCCAGACTTGGTCCTACGAGCAGTACTTC.

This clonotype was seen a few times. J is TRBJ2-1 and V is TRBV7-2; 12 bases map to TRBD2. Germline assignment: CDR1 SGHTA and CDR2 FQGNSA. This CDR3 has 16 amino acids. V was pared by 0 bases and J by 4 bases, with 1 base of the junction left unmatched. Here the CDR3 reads CASSLATSGRYNEQFF. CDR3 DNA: TGTGCCAGCAGCTTAGCTACTAGCGGGAGGTACAATGAGCAGTTCTTC.

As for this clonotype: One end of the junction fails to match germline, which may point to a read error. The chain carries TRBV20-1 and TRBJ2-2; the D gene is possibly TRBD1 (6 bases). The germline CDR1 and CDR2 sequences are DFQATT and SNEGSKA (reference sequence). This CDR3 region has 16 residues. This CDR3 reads CSAKTTGLANTGELLF. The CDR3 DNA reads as TGCAGTGCTAAAACGACAGGCCTCGCGAACACCGGGGAGCTGTTGTTT.

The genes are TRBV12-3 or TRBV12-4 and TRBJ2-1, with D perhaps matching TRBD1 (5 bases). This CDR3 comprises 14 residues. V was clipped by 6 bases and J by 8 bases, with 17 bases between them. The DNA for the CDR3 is TGTGCCAGCAGCACCCGAAGGGGTTACGATGAGCAGTTCTTC. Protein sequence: CASSTRRGYDEQFF.

In DNA form, the CDR3 reads TGTGCCAGCAGCTTAGCATTCGGAAGTTATCAGCCCCAGCATTTT. It codes for CASSLAFGSYQPQHF. The genes are TRBV7-2 and TRBJ1-5; no clear D gene. Trimming took 0 bases from V and 5 from J, leaving 11 bases between them. Germline CDR1 and CDR2: SGHTA and FQGNSA. This CDR3 comprises 15 residues.

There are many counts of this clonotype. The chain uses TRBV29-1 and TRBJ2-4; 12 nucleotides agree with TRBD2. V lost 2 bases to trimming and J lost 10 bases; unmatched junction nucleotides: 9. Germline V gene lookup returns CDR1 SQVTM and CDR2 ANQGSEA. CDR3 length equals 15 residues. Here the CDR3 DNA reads TGCAGCGTTGAAACCCCTAGCGGGGGGGTTAGGATTCAGTACTTC. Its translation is CSVETPSGGVRIQYF. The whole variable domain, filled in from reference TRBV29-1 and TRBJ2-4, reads SAVISQKPSRDICQRGTSLTIQCQVDSQVTMMFWYRQQPGQSLTLIATANQGSEATYESGFVIDKFPISRPNLTFSTLTVSNMSPEDSSIYLCSVETPSGGVRIQYFGAGTRLSVL.

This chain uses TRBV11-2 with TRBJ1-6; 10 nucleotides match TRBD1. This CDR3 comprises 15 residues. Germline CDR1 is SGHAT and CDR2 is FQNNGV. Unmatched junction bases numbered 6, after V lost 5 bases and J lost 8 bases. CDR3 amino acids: CASSRRGQGDSPLHF. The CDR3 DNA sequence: TGTGCCAGCAGCCGCCGAGGACAGGGGGATTCACCCCTCCACTTT.

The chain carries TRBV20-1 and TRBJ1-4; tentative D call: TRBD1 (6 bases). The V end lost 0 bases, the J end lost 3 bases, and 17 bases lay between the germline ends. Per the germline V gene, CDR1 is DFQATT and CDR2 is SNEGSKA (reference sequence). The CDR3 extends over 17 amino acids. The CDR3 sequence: CSARDIRGRSANEKLFF. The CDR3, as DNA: TGCAGTGCTAGAGATATCAGGGGAAGATCGGCTAATGAAAAACTGTTTTTT.

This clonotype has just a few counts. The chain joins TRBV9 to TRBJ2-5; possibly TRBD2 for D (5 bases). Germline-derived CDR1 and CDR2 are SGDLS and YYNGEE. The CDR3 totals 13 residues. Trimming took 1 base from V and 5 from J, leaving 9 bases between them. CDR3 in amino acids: CASSVLGEETQYF. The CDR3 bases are TGTGCCAGCAGCGTACTCGGGGAGGAGACCCAGTACTTC.

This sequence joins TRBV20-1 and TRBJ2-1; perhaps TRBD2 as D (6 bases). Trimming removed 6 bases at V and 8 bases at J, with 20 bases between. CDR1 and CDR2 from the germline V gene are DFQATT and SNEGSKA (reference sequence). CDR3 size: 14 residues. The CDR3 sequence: CSAIHRRARDEQFF. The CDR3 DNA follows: TGCAGTGCGATCCATCGGAGGGCCCGGGATGAGCAGTTCTTC.

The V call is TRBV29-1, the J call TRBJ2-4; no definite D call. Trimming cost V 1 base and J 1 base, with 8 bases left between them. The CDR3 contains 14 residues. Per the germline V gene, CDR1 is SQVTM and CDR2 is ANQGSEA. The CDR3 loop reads CSVEGPRAKNIQYF. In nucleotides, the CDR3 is TGCAGCGTTGAAGGTCCGCGGGCCAAAAACATTCAGTACTTC.

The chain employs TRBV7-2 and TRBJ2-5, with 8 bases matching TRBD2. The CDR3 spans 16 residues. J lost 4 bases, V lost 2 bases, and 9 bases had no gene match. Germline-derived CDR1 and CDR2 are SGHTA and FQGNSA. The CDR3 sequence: CASSLYAGRAGETQYF. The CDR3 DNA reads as TGTGCCAGCAGCTTATATGCCGGGAGGGCCGGAGAGACCCAGTACTTC.

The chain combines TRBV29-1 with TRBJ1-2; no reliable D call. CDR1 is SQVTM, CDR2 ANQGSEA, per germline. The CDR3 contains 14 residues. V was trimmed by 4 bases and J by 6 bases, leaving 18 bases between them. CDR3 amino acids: CSVAFKGGIDGYTF. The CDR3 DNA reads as TGCAGCGTTGCTTTTAAGGGAGGAATTGATGGCTACACCTTC.

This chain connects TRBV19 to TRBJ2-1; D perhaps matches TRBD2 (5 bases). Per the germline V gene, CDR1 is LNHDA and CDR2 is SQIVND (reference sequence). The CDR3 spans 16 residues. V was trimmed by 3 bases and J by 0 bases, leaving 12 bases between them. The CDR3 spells CASSIAAERSYNEQFF. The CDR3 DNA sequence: TGTGCCAGTAGTATCGCAGCGGAACGCTCCTACAATGAGCAGTTCTTC.

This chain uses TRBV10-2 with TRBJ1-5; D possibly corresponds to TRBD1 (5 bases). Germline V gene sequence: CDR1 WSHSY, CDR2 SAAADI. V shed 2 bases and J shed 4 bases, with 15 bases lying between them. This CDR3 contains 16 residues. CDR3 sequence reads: CASSEGGFWLNQPQHF. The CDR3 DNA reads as TGCGCCAGCAGTGAGGGGGGGTTTTGGTTGAATCAGCCCCAGCATTTT.

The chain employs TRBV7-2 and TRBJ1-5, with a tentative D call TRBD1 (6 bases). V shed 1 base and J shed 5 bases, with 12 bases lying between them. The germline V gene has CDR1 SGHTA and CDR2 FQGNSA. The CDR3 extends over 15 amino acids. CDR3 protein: CASSLVTGWDQPQHF. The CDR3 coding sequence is TGTGCCAGCAGCTTAGTGACAGGTTGGGATCAGCCCCAGCATTTT.

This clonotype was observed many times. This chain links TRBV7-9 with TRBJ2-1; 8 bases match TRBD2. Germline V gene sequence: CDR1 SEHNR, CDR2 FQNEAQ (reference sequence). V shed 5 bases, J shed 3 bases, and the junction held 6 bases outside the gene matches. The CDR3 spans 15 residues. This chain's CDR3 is CASSLLSGGYNEQFF. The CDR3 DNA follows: TGTGCCAGCAGCCTCCTGAGCGGGGGCTACAATGAGCAGTTCTTC.

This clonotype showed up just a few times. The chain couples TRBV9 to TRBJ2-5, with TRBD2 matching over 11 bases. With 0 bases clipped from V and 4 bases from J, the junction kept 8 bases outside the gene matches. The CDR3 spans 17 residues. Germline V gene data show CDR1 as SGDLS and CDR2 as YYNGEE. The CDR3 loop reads CASSVVGLAGGLETQYF. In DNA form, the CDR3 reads TGTGCCAGCAGCGTAGTCGGCCTAGCGGGAGGTTTAGAGACCCAGTACTTC.

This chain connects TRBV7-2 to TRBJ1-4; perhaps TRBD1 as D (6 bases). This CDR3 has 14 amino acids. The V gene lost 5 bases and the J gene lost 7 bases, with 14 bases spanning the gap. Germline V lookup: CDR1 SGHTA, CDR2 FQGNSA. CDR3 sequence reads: CASSQGGGREKLFF. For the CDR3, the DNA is TGTGCCAGCAGCCAGGGCGGGGGGCGTGAAAAACTGTTTTTT.

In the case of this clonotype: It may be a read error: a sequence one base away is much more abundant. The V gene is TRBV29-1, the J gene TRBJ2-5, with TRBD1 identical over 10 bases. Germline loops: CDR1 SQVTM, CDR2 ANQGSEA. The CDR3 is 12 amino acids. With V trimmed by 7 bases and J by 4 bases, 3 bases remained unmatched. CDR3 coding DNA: TGCAGCGGAGGACAGGGGGGAGAGACCCAGTACTTC. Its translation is CSGGQGGETQYF.

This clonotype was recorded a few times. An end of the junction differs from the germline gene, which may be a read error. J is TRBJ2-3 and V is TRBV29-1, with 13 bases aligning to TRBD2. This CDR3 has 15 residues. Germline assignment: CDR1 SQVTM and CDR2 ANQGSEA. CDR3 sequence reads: CGVETSGGAGDTQYF. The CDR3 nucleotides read TGCGGCGTGGAAACTAGCGGGGGGGCAGGAGATACGCAGTATTTT.